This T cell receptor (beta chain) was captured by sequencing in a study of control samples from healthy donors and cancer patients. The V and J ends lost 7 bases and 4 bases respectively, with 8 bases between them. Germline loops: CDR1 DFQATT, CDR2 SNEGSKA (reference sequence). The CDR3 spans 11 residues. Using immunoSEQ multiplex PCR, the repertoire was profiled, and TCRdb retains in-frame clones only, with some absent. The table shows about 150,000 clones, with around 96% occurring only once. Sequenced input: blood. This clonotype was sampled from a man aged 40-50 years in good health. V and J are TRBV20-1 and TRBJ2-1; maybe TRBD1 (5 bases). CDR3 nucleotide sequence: TGCAGTGGTTACAGGTACAATGAGCAGTTCTTC. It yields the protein CSGYRYNEQFF.